The clone carrying this T cell receptor (beta chain) occurred a few times. Its cognate antigen is unknown. The data belong to a study of chemoradiotherapy in HPV16-positive cancers. Study-wide findings and caveats: The functional HPV-specific definition rests on just a couple of HPV16-positive patients.

The repertoire was sequenced with immunoSEQ multiplex PCR; TCRdb's copy has only in-frame clones and lacks some. The sample carries just under 40,000 clones, 75% to 85% recorded once. From germline, CDR1 is SGHTA and CDR2 FQGTGA. V was clipped by 6 bases and J by 4 bases, with 9 bases between them. This CDR3 is 13 amino acids long. Sequencing was performed on blood, taken from a patient who underwent chemoradiotherapy. The sequence came from a human donor with HPV-associated anogenital cancer. V usage is TRBV7-3 and J usage is TRBJ2-2; D may be TRBD1 or TRBD2 (5 bases each). The CDR3 spells CASSSGTTGELFF. DNA of the CDR3: TGTGCCAGCAGTTCAGGGACCACCGGGGAGCTGTTTTTT.